The 11 T cell receptor beta chains given below trace back to one sample, sequenced in a study of blood T cells in healthy people across ages (dated by TCRdb to between 2014 and 2016). The library was made by 5' RACE. TCRdb names Illumina HiSeq 2500 as the instrument used. The second PCR ran for roughly 7 to 12 cycles and used a J-beta primer mix along with a sample-barcoded 5' primer. The public reads were run again by TCRdb, first through fastp at Q25 and then through MiXCR, and only productive beta chains were kept. Each entry merges the rows of one CDR3 protein and shows their most common DNA and genes. The sample table lists hundreds of thousands of distinct CDR3 sequences, about 32% of them with a count of one. 15% of the sample lies in the top ten. Sequencing was done on a sample of blood. These receptor sequences come from a woman aged 80 or older in good health. Donor details come from another sample of the same person, matched by shared clones.

On this clonotype: One base away lies a much larger clone, so this may be a sequencing read error. The chain has TRBV7-8 and TRBJ2-3; 11 bases line up with TRBD2. The length of the CDR3 is 18 residues. Germline V CDR1 and CDR2: SGHVS, FQNEAQ. V trimming: 3 bases; J trimming: 1 base; junction bases outside the gene matches: 9. The CDR3 sequence: CASSLQLAGDFRTDTQYF. DNA of the CDR3: TGTGCCAGCAGCTTGCAACTAGCGGGGGACTTCCGCACAGATACGCAGTATTTT. Full variable domain (outside the CDR3, taken from reference TRBV7-8 and TRBJ2-3): GAGVSQSPRYKVAKRGQDVALRCDPISGHVSLFWYQQALGQGPEFLTYFQNEAQLDKSGLPSDRFFAERPEGSVSTLKIQRTQQEDSAVYLCASSLQLAGDFRTDTQYFGPGTRLTVL.

The gene calls are TRBV7-2 and TRBJ1-1; D not certain. The germline V gene has CDR1 SGHTA and CDR2 FQGNSA. This CDR3 contains 13 residues. V lost 4 bases and J lost 2, with 8 bases in between. The chain's CDR3 is CASSSLLNTEAFF. In DNA form, the CDR3 reads TGTGCCAGCAGCTCCCTCCTCAACACTGAAGCTTTCTTT.

This clonotype occurred many times. J is TRBJ2-7 and V is TRBV20-1; D remains ambiguous. Germline CDR1 DFQATT, CDR2 SNEGSKA (reference sequence). The germline V and J ends were trimmed by 0 bases and 1 base, with 10 bases remaining between them. The CDR3 has 14 amino acids. The CDR3 nucleotides are TGCAGTGCTAGAGATGGATTTGGGTCCTACGAGCAGTACTTC. Amino acids: CSARDGFGSYEQYF.

The rearrangement joins TRBV4-1 to TRBJ2-4, with D possibly matching TRBD2 (6 bases). The J call is doubtful: the DNA matches TRBJ2-7 better. The CDR3 covers 15 residues. Germline V gene sequence: CDR1 MGHRA, CDR2 YSYEKL. CDR3 coding DNA: TGCGCCAGCAGCCAAGTGCAGGGAGGAGGGAACGAGCAGTACTTC. Translating gives CASSQVQGGGNEQYF.

V and J are TRBV30 and TRBJ1-4; D remains ambiguous. Germline CDR1 GTSNPN, CDR2 SVGIG (reference sequence). This CDR3 has 12 residues. Trimming shortened V by 6 bases and J by 4 bases, and 9 bases separated the two germline ends. For the CDR3, the DNA is TGTGCCTGCCGGGGTCGTAATGAAAAACTGTTTTTT. As protein: CACRGRNEKLFF.

This clonotype was observed at least ten times. V is TRBV7-2 and J is TRBJ2-1; 8 bases map to TRBD2. The trim removed 3 bases at V and 6 bases at J, leaving 7 bases unmatched. The germline CDR1 and CDR2 sequences are SGHTA and FQGNSA. This CDR3 has 15 amino acids. The CDR3 DNA is TGTGCCAGCAGCTTGCGGGGGGCCGATTCCAATGAGCAGTTCTTC. Amino acid sequence: CASSLRGADSNEQFF. Complete variable domain (other parts from reference TRBV7-2 and TRBJ2-1): GAGVSQSPSNKVTEKGKDVELRCDPISGHTALYWYRQSLGQGLEFLIYFQGNSAPDKSGLPSDRFSAERTGGSVSTLTIQRTQQEDSAVYLCASSLRGADSNEQFFGPGTRLTVL.

The J gene is TRBJ2-3, the V gene TRBV20-1; the D call may be TRBD1 or TRBD2 (5 bases each). The V gene lost 2 bases and the J gene lost 5 bases, with 11 bases spanning the gap. There are 13 residues in the CDR3. Looked up from germline, CDR1 is DFQATT and CDR2 is SNEGSKA (reference sequence). The CDR3: CSARSRGVDTQYF. The CDR3 bases are TGCAGTGCTAGATCAAGAGGGGTAGATACGCAGTATTTT.

This clonotype was observed a handful of times. A much bigger clone sits one base away, suggesting this may be a read error. The chain joins TRBV5-1 to TRBJ2-7; 11 positions agree with TRBD1. The CDR3 has 14 residues. The trim removed 4 bases at V and 5 bases at J, leaving 5 bases unmatched. CDR1 is SGHRS, CDR2 YFSETQ, per germline. CDR3 loop: CASSGRTGGHEQYF. CDR3 bases: TGCGCCAGCAGCGGGCGGACAGGGGGCCACGAGCAGTACTTC.

In this sample, this clonotype turned up a few times. The chain is built from TRBV28 and TRBJ1-5; D gene uncertain. This CDR3 contains 16 residues. CDR1 is MDHEN, CDR2 SYDVKM, per germline. Deletions cut 5 bases from V and 2 bases from J, with 16 bases between. This CDR3 is CASSPPGVRGNQPQHF. The CDR3 bases are TGTGCCAGCAGTCCTCCCGGGGTCCGGGGCAATCAGCCCCAGCATTTT.

This clonotype turned up a few times. The chain is built from TRBV3-1 and TRBJ1-1, with 9 bases identical to TRBD1. V was pared by 2 bases and J by 10 bases, with 2 bases of the junction left unmatched. CDR3 size: 12 residues. Germline V CDR1 and CDR2: LGHDT, YNNKEL (reference sequence). In DNA form, the CDR3 reads TGTGCCAGCAGCCAACCGGACAGGGGAGCTTTCTTT. Translation gives CASSQPDRGAFF.

V is TRBV6-6 and J is TRBJ1-5; D is unclear. Trimming removed 8 bases at V and 6 bases at J, with 14 bases between. Germline V gene sequence: CDR1 MNHNY, CDR2 SVGAGI (reference sequence). This CDR3 contains 13 residues. The CDR3 DNA reads as TGTGCCAGCCACACCACAAGGGCTCAGCCCCAGCATTTT. Residues: CASHTTRAQPQHF.